This is a list of T cell receptor beta chains from one sample in a study of T-cell memory formation after mild COVID-19. Each CDR3 protein gets one entry after TCRdb re-called the 5' RACE reads with MiXCR. There are more than 300,000 distinct CDR3 sequences in the sample; approximately 13% occur only once, and 20% to 25% lies in the top ten. The sequencing input was PBMCs or a T cell subset sorted from them (not recorded which). The receptors originated from a man in his late teens or twenties who had mild COVID-19 (a few samples of this study predate the infection). Cell type and time point are not known. Both conserved end residues are part of each CDR3. Fields, in order: D gene, clone size, CDR3 length, V gene, J gene, CDR3 protein, CDR3 DNA. A D gene is named only where the DNA matches it firmly. Clone size appears in some rows only: once, few, many, or a class for an expanded clone.

>TRBD1|few|14|TRBV28|TRBJ1-4
CASSSLDRGGKLFF
TGTGCCAGCAGTTCCCTGGACAGGGGCGGAAAACTGTTTTTT
>NA|many|14|TRBV9|TRBJ1-2
CASSVEASNYGYTF
TGTGCCAGCAGCGTAGAAGCGTCTAACTATGGCTACACCTTC
>NA|many|11|TRBV5-1|TRBJ2-1
CASSLEGAQFF
TGCGCCAGCAGCTTGGAAGGGGCGCAGTTCTTC
>NA|few|15|TRBV2|TRBJ2-5
CASSFPRGLRETQYF
TGTGCCAGCAGTTTTCCGAGAGGGCTGCGGGAGACCCAGTACTTC
>NA|NA|15|TRBV5-1|TRBJ1-1
CASSLRVAANTEAFF
TGCGCCAGCAGCCTCAGGGTGGCTGCGAACACTGAAGCTTTCTTT
>NA|NA|13|TRBV9|TRBJ2-5
CASSVGDPLPQYF
TGTGCCAGCAGCGTAGGGGACCCCCTGCCCCAGTACTTC
>NA|few|17|TRBV5-1|TRBJ2-2
CASSLASRGRNTGELFF
TGCGCCAGCAGCTTGGCGAGTCGGGGGAGGAACACCGGGGAGCTGTTTTTT
>NA|many|14|TRBV9|TRBJ2-1
CASSSQMRDNEQFF
TGTGCCAGCAGCTCCCAGATGCGGGACAATGAGCAGTTCTTC
>TRBD2|NA|18|TRBV7-9|TRBJ2-2
CATGASSGGPPSTGELFF
TGTGCCACGGGTGCCTCGAGCGGGGGACCCCCGAGCACCGGGGAGCTGTTTTTT
>TRBD1|once|16|TRBV18|TRBJ2-7
CASSPSGTGVLYEQYF
TGTGCCAGCTCACCATCCGGGACAGGGGTCCTCTACGAGCAGTACTTC
>TRBD1|few|15|TRBV7-6|TRBJ1-3
CASSFGQGSGNTIYF
TGTGCCAGCAGCTTCGGACAGGGATCTGGAAACACCATATATTTT
>TRBD2|few|17|TRBV4-1|TRBJ2-2
CASRPREGNALTGELFF
TGCGCCAGCAGACCCAGGGAGGGCAACGCTCTTACCGGGGAGCTGTTTTTT
>NA|NA|15|TRBV11-2|TRBJ1-1
CASSPRAGLNTEAFF
TGTGCCAGCAGCCCAAGGGCGGGGTTGAACACTGAAGCTTTCTTT
>NA|NA|16|TRBV7-3|TRBJ1-5
CASSRLAVALGQPQHF
TGTGCCAGCAGCCGTTTGGCGGTGGCTTTAGGGCAGCCCCAGCATTTT
>NA|few|14|TRBV4-1|TRBJ1-1
CASSQGPRGTEAFF
TGCGCCAGCAGCCAAGGCCCCCGGGGCACTGAAGCTTTCTTT
>NA|NA|15|TRBV7-2|TRBJ1-3
CASSLMAYSGNTIYF
TGTGCCAGCAGCTTAATGGCTTACTCTGGAAACACCATATATTTT
>NA|NA|12|TRBV6-5|TRBJ2-5
CASSLALGTQYF
TGTGCCAGCAGTCTCGCCCTCGGGACCCAGTACTTC
>TRBD1|NA|14|TRBV29-1|TRBJ2-2
CSVERDRATGELFF
TGCAGCGTTGAACGGGACAGGGCCACCGGGGAGCTGTTTTTT
>NA|NA|13|TRBV20-1|TRBJ1-6
CSGSSPGNSPLHF
TGCAGCGGGTCCTCCCCGGGAAATTCACCCCTCCACTTT
>NA|few|14|TRBV6-6|TRBJ2-5
CASSQNRARKTQYF
TGTGCCAGCAGTCAAAACAGGGCCCGGAAGACCCAGTACTTC
>TRBD1|NA|15|TRBV5-1|TRBJ2-3
CASSGGQVTTDTQYF
TGCGCCAGCAGCGGGGGACAGGTTACCACAGATACGCAGTATTTT
>TRBD2|NA|18|TRBV20-1|TRBJ2-3
CSARTGTSGGAGTDTQYF
TGCAGTGCCCGGACCGGGACTAGCGGGGGGGCAGGGACAGATACGCAGTATTTT
>NA|NA|15|TRBV5-1|TRBJ2-5
CASSSPRSVQETQYF
TGCGCCAGCAGCTCCCCTAGATCGGTCCAAGAGACCCAGTACTTC
>NA|NA|15|TRBV5-1|TRBJ2-5
CASSPLAVGKETQYF
TGCGCCAGCAGTCCACTAGCTGTCGGGAAAGAGACCCAGTACTTC
>NA|NA|16|TRBV6-1|TRBJ1-5
CASSSTGGDSNQPQHF
TGTGCCAGCAGTTCGACGGGGGGCGACAGCAATCAGCCCCAGCATTTT
>NA|few|16|TRBV6-6|TRBJ2-3
CASSGVGGALADTQYF
TGTGCCAGCAGCGGGGTTGGGGGGGCTTTGGCAGATACGCAGTATTTT
>NA|NA|14|TRBV7-3|TRBJ2-3
CASGLSRDTDTQYF
TGTGCCAGCGGCTTATCGCGAGACACAGATACGCAGTATTTT
>NA|NA|14|TRBV19|TRBJ2-7
CASRTRDEGYEQYF
TGTGCCAGTAGAACTCGGGACGAGGGATACGAGCAGTACTTC
>NA|few|13|TRBV7-9|TRBJ1-1
CASSLDSVTEAFF
TGTGCCAGCAGCCTAGACTCGGTGACTGAAGCTTTCTTT
>TRBD1|few|14|TRBV7-9|TRBJ2-2
CASSRDRGPGELFF
TGTGCCAGCAGCCGGGACAGGGGGCCCGGGGAGCTGTTTTTT
>TRBD2|NA|19|TRBV12-3/TRBV12-4|TRBJ2-3
CASSLDRFLAGVPTDTQYF
TGTGCCAGCAGTTTAGACCGGTTTCTAGCGGGGGTTCCCACAGATACGCAGTATTTT
>NA|NA|14|TRBV19|TRBJ2-7
CASSPRDFHYEQYF
TGTGCCAGTAGTCCCAGGGACTTCCACTACGAGCAGTACTTC
>NA|many|13|TRBV5-1|TRBJ2-1
CASSSGLYNEQFF
TGCGCCAGCAGCTCAGGTCTCTACAATGAGCAGTTCTTC
>NA|NA|15|TRBV18|TRBJ1-1
CASSPPGGWTTEAFF
TGTGCCAGCTCACCACCAGGAGGGTGGACCACTGAAGCTTTCTTT
>NA|NA|15|TRBV5-8|TRBJ1-5
CASSFEGFSNQPQHF
TGTGCCAGCAGCTTTGAGGGATTTAGCAATCAGCCCCAGCATTTT
>NA|NA|14|TRBV7-2|TRBJ2-3
CASSSLKRPDTQYF
TGTGCCAGCAGCTCACTAAAGCGCCCAGATACGCAGTATTTT
>NA|NA|13|TRBV19|TRBJ1-5
CATSFGGSQPQHF
TGTGCCACCTCTTTCGGGGGGAGTCAGCCCCAGCATTTT
>TRBD1|many|15|TRBV5-1|TRBJ1-1
CASSLDGQGNTEAFF
TGCGCCAGCAGCTTGGACGGACAGGGAAACACTGAAGCTTTCTTT
>NA|NA|13|TRBV20-1|TRBJ2-7
CSVVGGLDYEQYF
TGCAGTGTTGTCGGGGGGCTTGACTACGAGCAGTACTTC
>NA|few|14|TRBV5-1|TRBJ1-1
CASSLVRGNTEAFF
TGCGCCAGCAGCTTGGTGAGGGGGAACACTGAAGCTTTCTTT
>TRBD1|few|15|TRBV11-3|TRBJ2-3
CASSLGDRAVDTQYF
TGTGCCAGCAGCTTAGGGGACAGGGCTGTAGATACGCAGTATTTT
>NA|NA|14|TRBV11-2|TRBJ2-7
CASSLDLWVYEQYF
TGTGCCAGCAGCTTAGATTTGTGGGTGTACGAGCAGTACTTC
>NA|few|14|TRBV5-1|TRBJ2-2
CASSSPDSPGELFF
TGCGCCAGCAGCTCCCCTGACAGTCCCGGGGAGCTGTTTTTT
>NA|few|11|TRBV28|TRBJ1-2
CASSLIGGPDF
TGTGCCAGCAGTTTAATCGGGGGGCCTGACTTC
>TRBD1|NA|17|TRBV20-1|TRBJ1-1
CSARDFTGGPYSTEAFF
TGCAGTGCTAGAGACTTCACAGGGGGGCCATATAGCACTGAAGCTTTCTTT
>NA|few|15|TRBV6-4|TRBJ2-1
CASSAVGGAGNEQFF
TGTGCCAGCAGTGCCGTTGGGGGGGCGGGGAATGAGCAGTTCTTC
>NA|many|15|TRBV5-4|TRBJ2-3
CASSHDNSGLDTQYF
TGTGCCAGCAGCCACGACAATAGCGGTCTAGATACGCAGTATTTT
>TRBD2|NA|15|TRBV20-1|TRBJ2-3
CSARPTSGHTDTQYF
TGCAGTGCTAGACCGACTAGCGGGCACACAGATACGCAGTATTTT
>NA|many|11|TRBV7-9|TRBJ2-1
CASSPQNEQFF
TGTGCCAGCAGCCCCCAGAATGAGCAGTTCTTC
>TRBD1|NA|15|TRBV12-3/TRBV12-4|TRBJ1-2
CASSTAGTGRDGYTF
TGTGCCAGCAGCACGGCCGGGACAGGGAGGGATGGCTACACCTTC
>NA|many|13|TRBV20-1|TRBJ2-1
CSAAWLLNNEQFF
TGCAGTGCTGCGTGGCTCCTCAACAATGAGCAGTTCTTC
>NA|few|14|TRBV6-2/TRBV6-3|TRBJ1-1
CASSFDTRGTEAFF
TGTGCCAGCAGTTTTGACACCCGCGGGACTGAAGCTTTCTTT